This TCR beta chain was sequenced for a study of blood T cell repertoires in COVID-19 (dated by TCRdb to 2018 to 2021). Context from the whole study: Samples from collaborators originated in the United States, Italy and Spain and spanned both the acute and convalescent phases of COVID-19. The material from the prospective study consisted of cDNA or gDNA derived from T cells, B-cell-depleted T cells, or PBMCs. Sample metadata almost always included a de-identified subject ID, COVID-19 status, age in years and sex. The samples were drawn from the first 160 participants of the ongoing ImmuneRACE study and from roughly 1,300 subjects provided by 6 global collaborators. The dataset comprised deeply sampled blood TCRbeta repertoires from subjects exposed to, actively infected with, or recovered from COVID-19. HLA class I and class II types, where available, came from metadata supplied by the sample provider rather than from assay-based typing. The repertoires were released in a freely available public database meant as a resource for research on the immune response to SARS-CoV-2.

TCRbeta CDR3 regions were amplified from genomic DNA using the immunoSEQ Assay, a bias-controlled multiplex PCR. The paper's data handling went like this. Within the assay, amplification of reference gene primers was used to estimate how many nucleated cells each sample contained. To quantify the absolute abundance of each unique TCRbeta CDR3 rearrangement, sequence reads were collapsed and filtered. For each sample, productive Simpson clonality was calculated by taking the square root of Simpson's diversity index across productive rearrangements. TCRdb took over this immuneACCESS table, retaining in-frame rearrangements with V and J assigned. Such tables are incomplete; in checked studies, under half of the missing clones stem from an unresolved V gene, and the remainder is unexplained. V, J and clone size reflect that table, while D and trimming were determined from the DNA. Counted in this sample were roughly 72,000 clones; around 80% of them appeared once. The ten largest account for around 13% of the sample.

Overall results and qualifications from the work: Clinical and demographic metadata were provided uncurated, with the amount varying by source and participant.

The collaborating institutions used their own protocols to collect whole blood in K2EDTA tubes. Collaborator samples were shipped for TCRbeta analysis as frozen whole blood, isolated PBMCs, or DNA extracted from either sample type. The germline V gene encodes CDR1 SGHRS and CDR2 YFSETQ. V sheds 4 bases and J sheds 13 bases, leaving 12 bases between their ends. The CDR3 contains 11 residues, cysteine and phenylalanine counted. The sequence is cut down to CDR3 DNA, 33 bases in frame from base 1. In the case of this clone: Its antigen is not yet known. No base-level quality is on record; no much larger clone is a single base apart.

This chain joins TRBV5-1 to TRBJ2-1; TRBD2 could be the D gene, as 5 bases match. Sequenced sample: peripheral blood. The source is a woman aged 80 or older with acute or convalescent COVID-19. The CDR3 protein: CASSPGSPQFF. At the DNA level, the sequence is TGCGCCAGCAGCCCGGGGTCGCCCCAGTTCTTC.